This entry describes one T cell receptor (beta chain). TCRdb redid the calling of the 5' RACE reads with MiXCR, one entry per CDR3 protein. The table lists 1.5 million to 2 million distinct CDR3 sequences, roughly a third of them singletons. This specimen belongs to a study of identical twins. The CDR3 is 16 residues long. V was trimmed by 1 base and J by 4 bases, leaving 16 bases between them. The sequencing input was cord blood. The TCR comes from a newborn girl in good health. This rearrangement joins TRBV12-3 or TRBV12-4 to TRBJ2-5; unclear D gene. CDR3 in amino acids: CASSLGATGFPETQYF. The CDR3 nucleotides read TGTGCCAGCAGTTTAGGGGCTACCGGGTTCCCAGAGACCCAGTACTTC.